Each of the 18 T cell receptor beta chains below was sequenced from the same sample in a study of blood T cell repertoires in COVID-19 (dated by TCRdb to about 2020). Library method: the immunoSEQ multiplex PCR assay. TCRdb took this table from immuneACCESS and kept in-frame rearrangements with V and J called. Such tables lack part of the clones; where checked against another copy, unresolved V genes explain under half of the gap, and the rest is unexplained. The sample yields tens of thousands of clones; 90% to 95% were counted once. In total, the top ten clones hold more than 25% of the sample. The sample was peripheral blood. These receptors originate from an older man with active COVID-19.

The chain is built from TRBV28 and TRBJ2-1, with D possibly matching TRBD2 (6 bases). Germline V gives CDR1 MDHEN, CDR2 SYDVKM. V shed 7 bases and J shed 3 bases, with 13 bases lying between them. The CDR3 sequence is 14 residues long. In nucleotides, the CDR3 is TGTGCCAGCACGTCGGGGGTGGGCTACAATGAGCAGTTCTTC. Amino acids: CASTSGVGYNEQFF.

The chain is built from TRBV6-1 and TRBJ1-1, with unresolved D. Germline V gene data show CDR1 as MNHNS and CDR2 as SASEGT. The CDR3 consists of 15 residues. V lost 2 bases, J lost 4 bases, and 14 bases lay in between. The CDR3 loop reads CASSERLVASTEAFF. CDR3 bases: TGTGCCAGCAGTGAAAGGCTCGTGGCTAGCACTGAAGCTTTCTTT.

Judged by abundance, this clone is medium-sized. The V and J genes are TRBV27 and TRBJ2-7, with D uncertain. Trimming shortened V by 2 bases and J by 2 bases, and 13 bases separated the two germline ends. Per the germline V gene, CDR1 is MNHEY and CDR2 is SMNVEV (reference sequence). CDR3 length: 15 amino acids. This CDR3 reads CASSLRLSQAYEQYF. In DNA form, the CDR3 reads TGTGCCAGCAGTTTAAGATTGAGTCAAGCCTACGAGCAGTACTTC.

The rearrangement links TRBV24-1 to TRBJ2-1, with TRBD1 identical over 9 bases. CDR1 is KGHDR, CDR2 SFDVKD, per germline. V dropped 4 bases and J dropped 6; count of bases not matched to a gene: 6. This CDR3 is built from 15 residues. The CDR3 nucleotides read TGTGCCACCAGTGACCCGGGACAGGGTGGCAATGAGCAGTTCTTC. Protein: CATSDPGQGGNEQFF.

V and J are TRBV7-8 and TRBJ2-1; 10 nucleotides agree with TRBD1. The length of the CDR3 is 17 residues. CDR1 is SGHVS and CDR2 is FQNEAQ in the germline V gene. The V gene end was trimmed by 5 bases and the J gene end by 6 bases; junction bases not matched to a gene: 13. The CDR3 region is CASSARRGRTGGNEQFF. Here the CDR3 DNA reads TGTGCCAGCAGCGCGCGGCGGGGGCGGACAGGGGGCAATGAGCAGTTCTTC.

This clone was detected only once. The chain links TRBV28 to TRBJ2-1, with D perhaps matching TRBD1 (6 bases). The CDR3 consists of 12 residues. The ends were cut back, 4 bases at V and 12 bases at J, with 13 bases in the middle. Germline V gives CDR1 MDHEN, CDR2 SYDVKM. The CDR3 nucleotides are TGTGCCAGCAGTTCGAGATCCAGGGGGCAGTTCTTC. Translation: CASSSRSRGQFF.

The rearrangement links TRBV7-9 to TRBJ2-3; TRBD1 might be the D (5 bases). The CDR3 runs 17 residues. Germline loops: CDR1 SEHNR, CDR2 FQNEAQ (reference sequence). The V and J ends lost 5 bases and 4 bases respectively, with 22 bases between them. CDR3 nucleotide sequence: TGTGCCAGCAGCCGAGCGAAGTTAGCCGTGGGGCCAGATACGCAGTATTTT. This translates into CASSRAKLAVGPDTQYF.

V is TRBV28 and J is TRBJ2-1, with TRBD1 matching over 8 bases. The CDR3 spans 13 residues. V lost 7 bases to trimming and J lost 7 bases; unmatched junction nucleotides: 6. The germline V gene has CDR1 MDHEN and CDR2 SYDVKM. CDR3 DNA sequence: TGTGCCAGCATATCAGGGGGCAGGAATGAGCAGTTCTTC. Protein: CASISGGRNEQFF.

The chain recombines TRBV9 with TRBJ2-1; TRBD2 aligns across 14 bases. J gave up 12 bases and V 0 bases, and 5 bases lay outside the gene matches. The germline gives CDR1 SGDLS, CDR2 YYNGEE. CDR3 size: 15 residues. The CDR3 loop reads CASSVEGLAGARQFF. The CDR3 DNA reads TGTGCCAGCAGCGTAGAGGGACTAGCGGGAGCCAGGCAGTTCTTC. Using reference TRBV9 and TRBJ2-1 for the parts outside the CDR3, the full variable domain is DSGVTQTPKHLITATGQRVTLRCSPRSGDLSVYWYQQSLDQGLQFLIQYYNGEERAKGNILERFSAQQFPDLHSELNLSSLELGDSALYFCASSVEGLAGARQFFGPGTRLTVL.

The J gene is TRBJ2-7, the V gene TRBV20-1; D perhaps matches TRBD1 (6 bases). The germline V gene has CDR1 DFQATT and CDR2 SNEGSKA (reference sequence). CDR3 length: 14 residues. V dropped 3 bases and J dropped 2 bases, with 14 bases sitting between them. In DNA form, the CDR3 reads TGCAGTGCTAGTTACAGGGAGAGAACCTACGAGCAGTACTTC. Translated, it gives CSASYRERTYEQYF.

The chain has TRBV30 and TRBJ2-5; D unresolved. The CDR3 runs 13 residues. Trimming stripped 4 bases from V and 5 bases from J, with 14 bases between. CDR1 and CDR2 (germline): GTSNPN, SVGIG (reference sequence). The CDR3 is CAWKSVSRETQYF. The DNA of the CDR3 is TGTGCCTGGAAATCGGTATCCAGGGAGACCCAGTACTTC.

The chain joins TRBV9 to TRBJ2-1; 9 bases are shared with TRBD2. Per the germline V gene, CDR1 is SGDLS and CDR2 is YYNGEE. V lost 3 bases, J lost 7 bases, and 11 bases stayed unmatched. There are 16 residues in the CDR3. The CDR3 loop is CASSEWGVAGVNEQFF. The CDR3 coding sequence is TGTGCCAGCAGCGAATGGGGGGTAGCGGGAGTTAATGAGCAGTTCTTC.

The rearrangement joins TRBV5-4 to TRBJ1-6; no firm D call. Trimming left V 8 bases short and J 4 bases short, with 13 bases between. Germline V gives CDR1 SGHNT, CDR2 YYREEE (reference sequence). The CDR3 has 14 amino acids. CDR3 coding DNA: TGTGCCAGTGCATCGCTCCAGTATAATTCACCCCTCCACTTT. It yields the protein CASASLQYNSPLHF.

The chain recombines TRBV6-6 with TRBJ2-2; D is uncertain. V was shortened by 9 bases and J by 3 bases, with 11 bases between the two germline ends. The V gene's germline CDR1 is MNHNY and CDR2 SVGAGI (reference sequence). This CDR3 has 13 residues. The CDR3 sequence is CASRNRDTGELFF. The CDR3 region has the DNA TGTGCCAGTAGGAATCGGGACACCGGGGAGCTGTTTTTT.

This clone was observed once. The rearrangement joins TRBV5-6 to TRBJ2-2; no firm D call. The CDR3 has 14 amino acids. Looked up from germline, CDR1 is SGHDT and CDR2 is YYEEEE. Trimming stripped 5 bases from V and 1 base from J, with 9 bases between. CDR3 nucleotides: TGTGCCAGCAGTGAAGACTTGAACACCGGGGAGCTGTTTTTT. This encodes CASSEDLNTGELFF.

This sequence joins TRBV12-5 and TRBJ2-5; tentative D call: TRBD1 (5 bases). Germline loops: CDR1 LGHNT, CDR2 FRNRAP. This CDR3 contains 14 residues. V gave up 9 bases and J gave up 4 bases, with 18 bases separating them. The CDR3 here is CARLSSAGLETQYF. CDR3 coding DNA: TGTGCTAGACTCAGCTCCGCAGGGCTAGAGACCCAGTACTTC.

This clone was counted only a few times. The rearrangement uses TRBV6-5 and TRBJ1-6; 11 bases are a match to TRBD1. After removal of 4 bases from V and 9 bases from J, the junction contained 8 bases not matched to a gene. Germline CDR1 and CDR2: MNHEY and SVGAGI. The CDR3 loop spans 16 amino acids. In nucleotides, the CDR3 is TGTGCCAGCAGTTTCGGACAGGGGGCCCCGCGTTCACCCCTCCACTTT. Its protein is CASSFGQGAPRSPLHF.

The CDR3 nucleotides read TGTGCCAGCAGCCAGTTAGGAGGGAACACTGAAGCTTTCTTT. This sequence encodes CASSQLGGNTEAFF. J is TRBJ1-1 and V is TRBV7-2; D is unclear. CDR1 is SGHTA, CDR2 FQGNSA, per germline. Trimming removed 5 bases at V and 1 base at J, with 11 bases between. The CDR3 has 14 amino acids.